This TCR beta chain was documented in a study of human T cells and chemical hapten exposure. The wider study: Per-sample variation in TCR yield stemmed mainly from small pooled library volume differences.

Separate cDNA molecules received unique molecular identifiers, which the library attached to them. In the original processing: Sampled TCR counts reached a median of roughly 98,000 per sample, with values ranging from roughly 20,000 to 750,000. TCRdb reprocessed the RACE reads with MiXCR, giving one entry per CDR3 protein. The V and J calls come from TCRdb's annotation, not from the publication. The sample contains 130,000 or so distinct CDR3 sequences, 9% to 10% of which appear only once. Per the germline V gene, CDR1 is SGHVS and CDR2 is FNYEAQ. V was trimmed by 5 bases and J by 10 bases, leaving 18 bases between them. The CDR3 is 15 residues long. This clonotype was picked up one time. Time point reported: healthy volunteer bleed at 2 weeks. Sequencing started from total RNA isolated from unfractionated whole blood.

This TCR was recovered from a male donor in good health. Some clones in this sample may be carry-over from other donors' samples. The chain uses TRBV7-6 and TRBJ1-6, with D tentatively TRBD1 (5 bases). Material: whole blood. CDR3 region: CASSPDGGKNSPLHF. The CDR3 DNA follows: TGTGCCAGCAGCCCCGACGGGGGGAAAAACTCACCCCTCCACTTT.